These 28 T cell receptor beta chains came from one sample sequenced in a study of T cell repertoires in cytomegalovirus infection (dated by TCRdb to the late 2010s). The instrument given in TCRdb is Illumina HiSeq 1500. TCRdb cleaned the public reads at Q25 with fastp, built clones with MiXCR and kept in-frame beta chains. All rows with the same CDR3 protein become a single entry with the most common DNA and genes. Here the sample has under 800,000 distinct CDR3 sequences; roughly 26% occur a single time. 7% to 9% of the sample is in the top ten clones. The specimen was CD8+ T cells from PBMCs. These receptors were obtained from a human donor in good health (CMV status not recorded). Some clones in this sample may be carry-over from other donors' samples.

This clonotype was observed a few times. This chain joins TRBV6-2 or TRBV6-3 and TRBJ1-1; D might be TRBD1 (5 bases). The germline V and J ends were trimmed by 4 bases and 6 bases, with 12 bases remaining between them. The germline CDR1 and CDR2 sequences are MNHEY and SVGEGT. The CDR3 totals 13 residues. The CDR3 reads CASSSNRLPEAFF. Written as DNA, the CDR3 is TGTGCCAGCAGTTCCAACAGGCTACCTGAAGCTTTCTTT.

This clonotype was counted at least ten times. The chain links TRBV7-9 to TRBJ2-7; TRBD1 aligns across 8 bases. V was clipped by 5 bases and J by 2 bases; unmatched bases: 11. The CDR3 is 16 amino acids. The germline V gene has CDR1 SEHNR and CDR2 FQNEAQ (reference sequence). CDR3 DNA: TGTGCCAGCAGCGGCCACCGGGACAGGTACCCCTACGAGCAGTACGTC. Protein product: CASSGHRDRYPYEQYV.

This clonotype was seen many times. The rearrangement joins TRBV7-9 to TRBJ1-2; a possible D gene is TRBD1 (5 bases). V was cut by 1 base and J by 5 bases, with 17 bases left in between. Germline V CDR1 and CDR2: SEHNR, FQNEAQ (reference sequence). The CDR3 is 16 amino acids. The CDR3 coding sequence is TGTGCCAGCAGCTTAGGACCCCAGGGTTCGAGGTATGGCTACACCTTC. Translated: CASSLGPQGSRYGYTF.

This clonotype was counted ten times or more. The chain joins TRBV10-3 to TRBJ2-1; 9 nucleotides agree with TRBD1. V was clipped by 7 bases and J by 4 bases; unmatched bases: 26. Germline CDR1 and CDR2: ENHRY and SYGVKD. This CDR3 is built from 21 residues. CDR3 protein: CAITTIYRDRETTRDYNEQFF. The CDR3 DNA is TGTGCCATCACTACTATATACCGGGACAGGGAGACCACAAGGGATTACAATGAGCAGTTCTTC.

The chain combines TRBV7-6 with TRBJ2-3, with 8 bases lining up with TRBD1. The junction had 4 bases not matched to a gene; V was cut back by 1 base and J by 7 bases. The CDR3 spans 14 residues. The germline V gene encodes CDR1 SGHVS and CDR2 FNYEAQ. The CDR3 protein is CASSLGQGANTQYF. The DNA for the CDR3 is TGTGCCAGCAGCTTAGGGCAGGGGGCTAATACGCAGTATTTT.

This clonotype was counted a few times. This CDR3 is CASSDGQGATDTQYF. The CDR3, as DNA: TGTGCCAGCAGTGATGGGCAAGGAGCTACAGATACGCAGTATTTT. The chain combines TRBV2 with TRBJ2-3; D uncertain. V shed 3 bases and J shed 3 bases, with 13 bases lying between them. The CDR3 is 15 residues long. Germline V gene data show CDR1 as SNHLY and CDR2 as FYNNEI.

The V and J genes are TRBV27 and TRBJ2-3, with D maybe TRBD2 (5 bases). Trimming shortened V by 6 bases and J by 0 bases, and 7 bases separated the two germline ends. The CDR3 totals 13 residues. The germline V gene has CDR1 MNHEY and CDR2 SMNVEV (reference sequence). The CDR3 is CASRSGSTDTQYF. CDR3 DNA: TGTGCCAGCAGAAGCGGAAGCACAGATACGCAGTATTTT.

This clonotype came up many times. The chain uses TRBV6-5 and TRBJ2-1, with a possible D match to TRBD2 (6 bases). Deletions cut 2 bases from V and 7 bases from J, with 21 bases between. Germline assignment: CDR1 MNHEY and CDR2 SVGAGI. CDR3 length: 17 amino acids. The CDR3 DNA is TGTGCCAGCAGTTACACCCACTCGGGACTCCTAGGGAATGAGCAGTTCTTC. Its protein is CASSYTHSGLLGNEQFF.

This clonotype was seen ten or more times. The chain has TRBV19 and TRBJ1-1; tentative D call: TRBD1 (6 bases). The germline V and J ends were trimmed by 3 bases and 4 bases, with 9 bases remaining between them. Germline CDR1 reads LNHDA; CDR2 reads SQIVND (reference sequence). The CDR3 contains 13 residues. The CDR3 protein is CASSIQGPTEAFF. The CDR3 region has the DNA TGTGCCAGTAGTATTCAGGGGCCCACTGAAGCTTTCTTT.

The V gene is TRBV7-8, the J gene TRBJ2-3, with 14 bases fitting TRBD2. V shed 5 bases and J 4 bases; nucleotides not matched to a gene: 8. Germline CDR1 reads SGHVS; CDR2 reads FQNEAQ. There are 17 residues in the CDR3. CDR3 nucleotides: TGTGCCAGCAGCCGGACTAGCGGGGGGAGTTTGGCAGATACGCAGTATTTT. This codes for CASSRTSGGSLADTQYF.

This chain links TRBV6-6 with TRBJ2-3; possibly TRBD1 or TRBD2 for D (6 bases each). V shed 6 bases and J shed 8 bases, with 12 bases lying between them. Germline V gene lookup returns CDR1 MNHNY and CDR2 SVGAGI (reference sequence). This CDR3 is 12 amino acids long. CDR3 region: CASRPGGVTQYF. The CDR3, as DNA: TGTGCCAGCAGACCCGGGGGCGTTACGCAGTATTTT.

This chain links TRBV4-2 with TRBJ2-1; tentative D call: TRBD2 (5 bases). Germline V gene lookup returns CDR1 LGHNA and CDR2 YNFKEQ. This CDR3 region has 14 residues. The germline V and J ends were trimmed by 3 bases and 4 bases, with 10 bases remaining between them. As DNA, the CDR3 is TGTGCCAGCAGCCACTCCACTAGTTACAATGAGCAGTTCTTC. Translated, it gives CASSHSTSYNEQFF.

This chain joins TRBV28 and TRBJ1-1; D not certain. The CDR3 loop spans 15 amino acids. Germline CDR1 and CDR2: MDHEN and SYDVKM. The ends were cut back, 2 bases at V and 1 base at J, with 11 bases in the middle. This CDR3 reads CASSLQPEGNTEAFF. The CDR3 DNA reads TGTGCCAGCAGTTTACAGCCGGAGGGGAACACTGAAGCTTTCTTT.

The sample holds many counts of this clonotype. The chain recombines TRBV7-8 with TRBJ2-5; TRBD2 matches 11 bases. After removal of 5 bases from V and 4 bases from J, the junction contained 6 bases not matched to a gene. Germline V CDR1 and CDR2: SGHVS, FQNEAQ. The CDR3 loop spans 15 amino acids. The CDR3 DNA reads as TGTGCCAGCAGCACTATAGCGGGGGGGCCAGAGACCCAGTACTTC. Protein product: CASSTIAGGPETQYF.

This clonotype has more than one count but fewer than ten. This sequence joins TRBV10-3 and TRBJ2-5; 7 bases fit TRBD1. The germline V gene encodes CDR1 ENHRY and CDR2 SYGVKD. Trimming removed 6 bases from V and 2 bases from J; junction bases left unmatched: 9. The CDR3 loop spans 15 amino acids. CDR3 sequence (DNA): TGTGCCATCAGCCGGACCGACAGGGTACAAGAGACCCAGTACTTC. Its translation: CAISRTDRVQETQYF.

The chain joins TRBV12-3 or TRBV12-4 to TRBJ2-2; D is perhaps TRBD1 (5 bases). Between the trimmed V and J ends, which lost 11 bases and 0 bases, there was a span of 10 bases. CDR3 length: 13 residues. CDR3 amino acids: CASDTANTGELFF. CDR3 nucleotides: TGTGCCTCGGACACGGCGAACACCGGGGAGCTGTTTTTT.

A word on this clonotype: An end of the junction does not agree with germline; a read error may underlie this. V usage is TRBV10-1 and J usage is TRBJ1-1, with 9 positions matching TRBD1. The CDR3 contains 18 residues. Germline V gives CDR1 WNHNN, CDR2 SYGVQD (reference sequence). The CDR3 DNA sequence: TGCGCCAGTAGTGAGTCCGGGACAGGGAGTGGGTGGGACACTGAAGCTTTCTTT. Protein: CASSESGTGSGWDTEAFF.

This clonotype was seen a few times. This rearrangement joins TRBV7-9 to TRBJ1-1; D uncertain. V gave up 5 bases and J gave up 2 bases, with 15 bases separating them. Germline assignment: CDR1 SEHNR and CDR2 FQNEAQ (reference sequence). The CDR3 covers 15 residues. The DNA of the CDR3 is TGTGCCAGCAGCCTTCCCCACGAGATAAACACTGAAGCTTTCTTT. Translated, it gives CASSLPHEINTEAFF.

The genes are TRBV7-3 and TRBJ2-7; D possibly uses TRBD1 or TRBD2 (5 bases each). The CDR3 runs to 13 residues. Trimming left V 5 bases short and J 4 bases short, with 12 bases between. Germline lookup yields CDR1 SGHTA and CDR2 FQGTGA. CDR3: CASSRDGEYEQYV. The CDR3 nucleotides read TGTGCCAGCAGCCGGGACGGAGAATACGAGCAGTACGTC.

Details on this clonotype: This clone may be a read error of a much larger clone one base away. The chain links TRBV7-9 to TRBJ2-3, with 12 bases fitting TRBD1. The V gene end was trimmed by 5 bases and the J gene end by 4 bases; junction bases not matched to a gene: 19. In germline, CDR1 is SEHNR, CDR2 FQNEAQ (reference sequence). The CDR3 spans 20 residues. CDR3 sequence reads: CASSRCGTGGDGRRPDTQYF. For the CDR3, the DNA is TGTGCCAGCAGCCGATGCGGGACAGGGGGCGACGGGCGCCGGCCAGATACGCAGTATTTT.

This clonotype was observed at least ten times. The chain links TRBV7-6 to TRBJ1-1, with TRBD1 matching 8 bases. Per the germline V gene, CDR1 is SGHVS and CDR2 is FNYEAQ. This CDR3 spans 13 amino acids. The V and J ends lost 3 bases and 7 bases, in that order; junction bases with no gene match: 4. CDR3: CASSLTGVGEAFF. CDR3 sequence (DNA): TGTGCCAGCAGCTTGACAGGGGTGGGTGAAGCTTTCTTT.

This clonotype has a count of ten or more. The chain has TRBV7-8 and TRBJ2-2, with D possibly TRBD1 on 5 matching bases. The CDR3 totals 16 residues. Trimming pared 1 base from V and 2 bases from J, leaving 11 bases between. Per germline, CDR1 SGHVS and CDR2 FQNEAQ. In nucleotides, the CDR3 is TGTGCCAGCAGCTTAGTTGACAGTGCTAACACCGGGGAGCTGTTTTTT. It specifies CASSLVDSANTGELFF. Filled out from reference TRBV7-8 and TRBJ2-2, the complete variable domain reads GAGVSQSPRYKVAKRGQDVALRCDPISGHVSLFWYQQALGQGPEFLTYFQNEAQLDKSGLPSDRFFAERPEGSVSTLKIQRTQQEDSAVYLCASSLVDSANTGELFFGEGSRLTVL.

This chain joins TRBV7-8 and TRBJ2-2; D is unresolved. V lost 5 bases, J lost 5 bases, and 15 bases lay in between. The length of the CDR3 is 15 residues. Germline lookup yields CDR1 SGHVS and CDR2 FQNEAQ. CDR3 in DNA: TGTGCCAGCAGCCGTGGGGTAATATGGACCGGGGAGCTGTTTTTT. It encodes CASSRGVIWTGELFF.

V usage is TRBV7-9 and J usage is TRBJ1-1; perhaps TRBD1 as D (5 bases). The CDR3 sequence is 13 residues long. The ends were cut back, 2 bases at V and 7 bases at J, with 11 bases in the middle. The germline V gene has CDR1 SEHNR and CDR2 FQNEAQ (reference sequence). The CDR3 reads CASSLSGQGEAFF. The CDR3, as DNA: TGTGCCAGCAGCTTATCGGGGCAGGGTGAAGCTTTCTTT.

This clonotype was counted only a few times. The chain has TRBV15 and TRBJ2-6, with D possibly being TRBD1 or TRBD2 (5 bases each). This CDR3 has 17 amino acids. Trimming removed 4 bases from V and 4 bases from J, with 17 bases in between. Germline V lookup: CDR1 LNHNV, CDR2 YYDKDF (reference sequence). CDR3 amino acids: CATSTLGTVDGANVLTF. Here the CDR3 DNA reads TGTGCCACCAGCACTCTAGGGACGGTCGACGGGGCCAACGTCCTGACTTTC.

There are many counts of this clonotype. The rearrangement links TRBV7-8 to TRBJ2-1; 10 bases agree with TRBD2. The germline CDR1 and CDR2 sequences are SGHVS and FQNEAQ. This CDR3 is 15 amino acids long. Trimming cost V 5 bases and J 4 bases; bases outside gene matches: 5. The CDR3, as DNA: TGTGCCAGCAGCAGAGAGCGGGGGGGGTACAATGAGCAGTTCTTC. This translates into CASSRERGGYNEQFF.

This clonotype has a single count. For the CDR3, the DNA is TGTGCCAGCCAGGGACAGGAAGAGACCCAGTACTTC. Translation gives CASQGQEETQYF. The chain carries TRBV2 and TRBJ2-5, with 8 bases fitting TRBD1. The length of the CDR3 is 12 residues. Germline loops: CDR1 SNHLY, CDR2 FYNNEI. The junction had 2 bases not matched to a gene; V was cut back by 8 bases and J by 3 bases.

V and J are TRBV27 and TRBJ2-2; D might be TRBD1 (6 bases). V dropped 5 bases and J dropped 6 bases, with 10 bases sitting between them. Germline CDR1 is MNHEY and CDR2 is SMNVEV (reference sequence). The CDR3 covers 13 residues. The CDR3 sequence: CASSRGSAGELFF. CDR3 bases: TGTGCCAGCAGTAGGGGGAGCGCCGGGGAGCTGTTTTTT.